This TCR beta chain emerged from a study of cytomegalovirus exposure and HLA in healthy donors. About the study: Earlier, some 170 million T cells were analyzed, and over 95 million unique TCR beta sequences were found among them.

General observations from the study: A later analysis revealed that TCR association rates differed between HLA loci, peaking at DRB1 and bottoming out at HLA-C. One later analysis reportedly identified an Asian-associated ancestry cluster that showed fewer N-insertions than the 666-donor mean.

This clone was recorded once. Its specificity is not known. PCR primers comprised 60 Vbeta and 13 Jbeta primers. Method: immunoSEQ multiplex PCR; TCRdb's copy keeps in-frame clones and lacks some. The sample consists of 100,000 to 150,000 clones, approximately 80% of them appearing once. Likely unrecorded immune exposures existed in these nominally healthy donors. The sample taken for sequencing was PBMCs. The TCR sequence derives from a man aged 40-55 years in good health and CMV-seronegative.

The CDR3 sequence: CAWRKPGVETQYF. The CDR3 coding sequence is TGTGCCTGGAGGAAGCCGGGGGTTGAGACCCAGTACTTC. The J gene is TRBJ2-5, the V gene TRBV30; D perhaps matches TRBD2 (6 bases). V lost 3 bases, J lost 5 bases, and 13 bases lay in between. The CDR3 length is 13 residues. CDR1 is GTSNPN and CDR2 is SVGIG in the germline V gene (reference sequence).